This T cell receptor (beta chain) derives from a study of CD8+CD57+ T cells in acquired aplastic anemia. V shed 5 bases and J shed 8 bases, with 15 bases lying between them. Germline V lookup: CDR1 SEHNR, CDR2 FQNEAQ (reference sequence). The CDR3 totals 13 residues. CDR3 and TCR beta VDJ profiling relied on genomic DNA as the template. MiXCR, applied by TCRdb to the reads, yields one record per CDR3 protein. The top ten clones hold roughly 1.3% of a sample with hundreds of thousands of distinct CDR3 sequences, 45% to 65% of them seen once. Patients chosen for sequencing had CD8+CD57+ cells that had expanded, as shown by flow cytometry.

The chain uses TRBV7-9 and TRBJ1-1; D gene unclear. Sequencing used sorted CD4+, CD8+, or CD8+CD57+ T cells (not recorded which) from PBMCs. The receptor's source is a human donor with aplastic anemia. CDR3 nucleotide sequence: TGTGCCAGCAGCCCGCGTATGGACCGAGAAGCTTTCTTT. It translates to CASSPRMDREAFF.